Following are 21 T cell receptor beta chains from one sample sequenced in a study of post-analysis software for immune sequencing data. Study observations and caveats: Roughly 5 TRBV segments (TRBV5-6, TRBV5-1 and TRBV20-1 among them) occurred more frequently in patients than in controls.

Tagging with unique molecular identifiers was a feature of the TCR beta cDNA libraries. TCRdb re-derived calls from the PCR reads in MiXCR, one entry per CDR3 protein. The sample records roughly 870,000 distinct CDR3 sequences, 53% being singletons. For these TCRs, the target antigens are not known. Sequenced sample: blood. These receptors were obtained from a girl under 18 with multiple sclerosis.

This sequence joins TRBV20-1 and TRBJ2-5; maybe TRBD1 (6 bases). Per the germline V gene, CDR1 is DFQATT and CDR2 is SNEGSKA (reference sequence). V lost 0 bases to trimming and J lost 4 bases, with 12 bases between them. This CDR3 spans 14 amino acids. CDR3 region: CSAREEAGVETQYF. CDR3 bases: TGCAGTGCTAGAGAGGAGGCAGGGGTAGAGACCCAGTACTTC.

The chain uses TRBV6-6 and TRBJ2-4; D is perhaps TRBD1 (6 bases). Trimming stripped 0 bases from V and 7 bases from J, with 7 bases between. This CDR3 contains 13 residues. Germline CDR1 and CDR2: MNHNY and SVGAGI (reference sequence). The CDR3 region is CASSYSGHNIQYF. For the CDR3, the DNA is TGTGCCAGCAGTTACTCGGGACACAACATTCAGTACTTC.

The CDR3 DNA is TGTGCCAGCAGCTTAACAGGGACAGGGATTTACGAGCAGTACTTC. This sequence encodes CASSLTGTGIYEQYF. The chain recombines TRBV7-3 with TRBJ2-7; 9 bases are shared with TRBD1. The CDR3 has 15 residues. V dropped 0 bases and J dropped 4; count of bases not matched to a gene: 4. CDR1 is SGHTA and CDR2 is FQGTGA in the germline V gene.

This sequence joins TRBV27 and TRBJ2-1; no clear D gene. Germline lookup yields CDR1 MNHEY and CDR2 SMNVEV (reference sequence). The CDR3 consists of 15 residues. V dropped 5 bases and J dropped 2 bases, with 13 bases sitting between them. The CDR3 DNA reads TGTGCCAGCAGTCCTACCGGAAGGACCTACAATGAGCAGTTCTTC. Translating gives CASSPTGRTYNEQFF.

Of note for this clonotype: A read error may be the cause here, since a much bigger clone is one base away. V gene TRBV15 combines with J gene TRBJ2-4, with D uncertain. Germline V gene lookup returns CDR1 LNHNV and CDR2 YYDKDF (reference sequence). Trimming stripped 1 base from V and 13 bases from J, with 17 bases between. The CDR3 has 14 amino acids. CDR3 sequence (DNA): TGTGCCACCAGCAGAGTACCGAGTTCCTACCAGCAGTACTTC. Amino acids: CATSRVPSSYQQYF.

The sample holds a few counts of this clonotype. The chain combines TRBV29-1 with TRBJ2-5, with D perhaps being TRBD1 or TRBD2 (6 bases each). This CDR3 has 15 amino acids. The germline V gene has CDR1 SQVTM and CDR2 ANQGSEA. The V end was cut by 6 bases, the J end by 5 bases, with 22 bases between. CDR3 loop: CSVRPGASAGETQYF. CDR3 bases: TGCAGCGTCAGACCGGGGGCCTCGGCGGGGGAGACCCAGTACTTC.

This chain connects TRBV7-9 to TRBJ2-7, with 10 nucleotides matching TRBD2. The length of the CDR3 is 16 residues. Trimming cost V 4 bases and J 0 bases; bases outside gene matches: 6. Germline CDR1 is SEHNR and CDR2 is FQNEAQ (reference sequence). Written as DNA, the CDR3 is TGTGCCAGCAGCTCAGCAGCGGGAGGGCCCTCCTACGAGCAGTACTTC. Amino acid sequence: CASSSAAGGPSYEQYF.

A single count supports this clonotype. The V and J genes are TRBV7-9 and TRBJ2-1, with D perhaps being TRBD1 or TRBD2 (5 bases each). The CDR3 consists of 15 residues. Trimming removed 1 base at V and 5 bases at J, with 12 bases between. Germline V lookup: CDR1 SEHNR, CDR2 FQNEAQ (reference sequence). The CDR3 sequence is CASSLGGTVNNEQFF. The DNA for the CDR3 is TGTGCCAGCAGCTTAGGTGGGACGGTTAACAATGAGCAGTTCTTC.

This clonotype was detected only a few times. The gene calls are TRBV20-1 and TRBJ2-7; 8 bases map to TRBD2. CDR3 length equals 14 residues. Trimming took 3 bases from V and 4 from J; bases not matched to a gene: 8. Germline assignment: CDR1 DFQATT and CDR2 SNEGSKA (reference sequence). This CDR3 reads CSAREERGTYEQYF. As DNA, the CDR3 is TGCAGTGCTAGGGAGGAGCGGGGGACTTACGAGCAGTACTTC.

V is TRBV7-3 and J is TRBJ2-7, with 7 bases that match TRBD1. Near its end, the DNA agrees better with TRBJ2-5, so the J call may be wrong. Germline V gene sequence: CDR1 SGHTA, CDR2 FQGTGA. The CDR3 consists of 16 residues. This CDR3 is CASSSATGRSVETQYF. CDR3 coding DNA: TGTGCCAGCAGCTCAGCGACAGGGCGCTCGGTGGAGACCCAGTACTTC.

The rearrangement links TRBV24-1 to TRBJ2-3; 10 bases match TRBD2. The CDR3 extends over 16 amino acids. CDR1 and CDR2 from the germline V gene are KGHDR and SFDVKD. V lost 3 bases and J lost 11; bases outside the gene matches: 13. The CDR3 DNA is TGTGCCACCAGTGATACAACTAGCGGGGTAAGGAATATGCAGTATTTT. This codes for CATSDTTSGVRNMQYF.

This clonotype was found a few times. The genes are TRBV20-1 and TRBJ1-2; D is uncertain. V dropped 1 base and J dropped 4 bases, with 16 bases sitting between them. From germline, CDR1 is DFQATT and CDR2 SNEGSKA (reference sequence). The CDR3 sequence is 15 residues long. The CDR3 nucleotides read TGCAGTGCTAGAGGTGGTCAGAAGGACGCCTATGGCTACACCTTC. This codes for CSARGGQKDAYGYTF.

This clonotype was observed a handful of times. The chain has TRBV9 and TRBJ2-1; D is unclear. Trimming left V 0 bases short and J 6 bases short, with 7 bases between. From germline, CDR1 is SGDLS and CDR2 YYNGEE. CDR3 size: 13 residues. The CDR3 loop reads CASSVDGPNEQFF. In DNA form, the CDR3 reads TGTGCCAGCAGCGTAGATGGGCCCAATGAGCAGTTCTTC. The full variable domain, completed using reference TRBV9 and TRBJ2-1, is DSGVTQTPKHLITATGQRVTLRCSPRSGDLSVYWYQQSLDQGLQFLIQYYNGEERAKGNILERFSAQQFPDLHSELNLSSLELGDSALYFCASSVDGPNEQFFGPGTRLTVL.

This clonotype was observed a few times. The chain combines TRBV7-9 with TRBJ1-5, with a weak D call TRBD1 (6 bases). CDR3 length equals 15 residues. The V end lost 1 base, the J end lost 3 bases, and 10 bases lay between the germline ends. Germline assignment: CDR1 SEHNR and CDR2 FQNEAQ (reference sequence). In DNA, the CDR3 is TGTGCCAGCAGCTTAGAAGGGGGTTACAATCAGCCCCAGCATTTT. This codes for CASSLEGGYNQPQHF.

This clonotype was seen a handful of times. The CDR3 spells CATEGGQETQYF. The CDR3 bases are TGTGCCACAGAGGGAGGACAAGAGACCCAGTACTTC. The rearrangement links TRBV6-6 to TRBJ2-5, with D maybe TRBD2 (6 bases). Trimming took off 10 bases at V and 2 bases at J, with 11 bases between the two ends. The germline CDR1 and CDR2 sequences are MNHNY and SVGAGI (reference sequence). The CDR3 loop spans 12 amino acids.

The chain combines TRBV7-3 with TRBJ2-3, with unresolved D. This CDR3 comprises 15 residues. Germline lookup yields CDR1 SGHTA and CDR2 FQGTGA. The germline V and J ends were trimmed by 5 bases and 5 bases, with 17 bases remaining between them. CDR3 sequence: CASSPRTILEDTQYF. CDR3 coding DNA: TGTGCCAGCAGCCCACGAACTATTCTGGAAGATACGCAGTATTTT.

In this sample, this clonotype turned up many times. The CDR3, as DNA: TGTGCCAGCAGTTCGGGCAATCAGCCCCAGCATTTT. Encoded protein: CASSSGNQPQHF. The V gene is TRBV7-9, the J gene TRBJ1-5; no clear D gene. Germline values: CDR1 SEHNR, CDR2 FQNEAQ (reference sequence). Trimming took off 6 bases at V and 2 bases at J, with 5 bases between the two ends. This CDR3 is built from 12 residues.

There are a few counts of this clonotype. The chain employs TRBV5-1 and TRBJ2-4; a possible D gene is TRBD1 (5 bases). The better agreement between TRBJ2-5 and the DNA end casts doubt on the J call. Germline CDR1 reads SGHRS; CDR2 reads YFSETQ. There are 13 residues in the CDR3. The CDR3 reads CASSADREETQYF. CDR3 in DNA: TGCGCCAGCAGCGCCGACAGAGAAGAGACCCAGTACTTC.

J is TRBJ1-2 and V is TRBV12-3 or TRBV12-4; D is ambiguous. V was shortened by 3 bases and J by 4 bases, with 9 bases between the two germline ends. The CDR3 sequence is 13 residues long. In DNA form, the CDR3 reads TGTGCCAGCAGTTTGGCGGGAATCTATGGCTACACCTTC. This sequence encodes CASSLAGIYGYTF.

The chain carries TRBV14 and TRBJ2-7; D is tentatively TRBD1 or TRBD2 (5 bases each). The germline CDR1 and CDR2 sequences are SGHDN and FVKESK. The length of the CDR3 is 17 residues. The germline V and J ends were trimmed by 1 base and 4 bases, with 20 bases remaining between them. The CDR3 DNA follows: TGTGCCAGCAGCCAAGTAACTAGTTGGGGGTTGGGATACGAGCAGTACTTC. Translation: CASSQVTSWGLGYEQYF.

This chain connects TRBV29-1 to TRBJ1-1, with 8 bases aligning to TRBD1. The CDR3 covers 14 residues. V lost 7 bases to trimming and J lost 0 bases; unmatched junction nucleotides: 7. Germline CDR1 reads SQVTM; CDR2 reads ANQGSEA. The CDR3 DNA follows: TGCAGCGACCGACAGGGGACAATGAACACTGAAGCTTTCTTT. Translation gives CSDRQGTMNTEAFF.